The 24 T cell receptor beta chains in this list originate from one sample, sequenced in a study of blood T cells in healthy people across ages. A J-beta primer mix and a sample-barcoded 5' primer were used in a second PCR of about 6 to 12 cycles. Each CDR3 protein gets one entry after TCRdb re-called the 5' RACE reads with MiXCR. The repertoire holds about 970,000 distinct CDR3 sequences, with roughly 51% as singletons. The sample taken for sequencing was blood. The receptors shown here come from a woman in her sixties in good health.

This clonotype occurred a few times. The genes are TRBV7-2 and TRBJ1-4; possibly TRBD1 for D (5 bases). The CDR3 totals 13 residues. Trimming took off 6 bases at V and 7 bases at J, with 12 bases between the two ends. Germline V lookup: CDR1 SGHTA, CDR2 FQGNSA. CDR3 DNA: TGTGCCAGCAGTCCAGAGGGGAGTGAAAAACTGTTTTTT. Protein product: CASSPEGSEKLFF.

This clonotype was found a few times. The chain employs TRBV11-2 and TRBJ2-3; TRBD2 matches at 9 bases. J gave up 1 base and V 6 bases, and 11 bases lay outside the gene matches. Germline V CDR1 and CDR2: SGHAT, FQNNGV. There are 17 residues in the CDR3. The CDR3 protein is CASRASPRLAGTDTQYF. CDR3 coding DNA: TGTGCCAGCAGAGCTAGCCCACGACTAGCGGGCACAGATACGCAGTATTTT.

The gene calls are TRBV12-3 or TRBV12-4 and TRBJ2-2; 8 positions agree with TRBD2. The CDR3 length is 13 residues. The ends lost 9 bases at V and 1 base at J; junction bases unmatched: 1. In DNA, the CDR3 is TGTGCCAGTCGGGGGGGGAACACCGGGGAGCTGTTTTTT. The encoded protein is CASRGGNTGELFF.

The J gene is TRBJ2-1, the V gene TRBV29-1; D is unclear. The J call may be faulty, since TRBJ2-7 better matches the DNA end. Germline V gene data show CDR1 as SQVTM and CDR2 as ANQGSEA. The CDR3 is 13 amino acids. The CDR3 reads CSVEVSSYNEQYF. CDR3 nucleotide sequence: TGCAGCGTTGAAGTGAGCTCCTACAATGAGCAGTACTTC.

The CDR3 loop reads CASSLARSQYF. The CDR3 DNA reads as TGTGCCAGCAGTTTAGCGCGGAGTCAGTACTTC. J is TRBJ2-4 and V is TRBV28; D remains unclear. The V gene's germline CDR1 is MDHEN and CDR2 SYDVKM. Trimming removed 2 bases at V and 12 bases at J, with 8 bases between. The CDR3 has 11 residues. Full variable domain (remainder filled in from reference TRBV28 and TRBJ2-4): DVKVTQSSRYLVKRTGEKVFLECVQDMDHENMFWYRQDPGLGLRLIYFSYDVKMKEKGDIPEGYSVSREKKERFSLILESASTNQTSMYLCASSLARSQYFGAGTRLSVL.

This clonotype appeared a few times. CDR3 coding DNA: TGCAGTGCTCTAGCCTACGAGCAGTACTTC. The encoded protein is CSALAYEQYF. The chain combines TRBV20-1 with TRBJ2-7; unclear D gene. Germline-derived CDR1 and CDR2 are DFQATT and SNEGSKA (reference sequence). V gave up 5 bases and J gave up 2 bases, with 4 bases separating them. The CDR3 runs to 10 residues.

The chain uses TRBV7-8 and TRBJ2-7; tentative D call: TRBD2 (6 bases). CDR3 size: 17 residues. The ends were cut back, 5 bases at V and 0 bases at J, with 20 bases in the middle. Germline loops: CDR1 SGHVS, CDR2 FQNEAQ. CDR3 sequence: CASSLLLGGTSSYEQYF. CDR3 DNA: TGTGCCAGCAGCCTACTTCTGGGCGGGACGAGCTCCTACGAGCAGTACTTC.

In this sample, this clonotype turned up a few times. This chain links TRBV28 with TRBJ2-7; TRBD2 matches at 12 bases. This CDR3 has 14 amino acids. Looked up from germline, CDR1 is MDHEN and CDR2 is SYDVKM. V was pared by 6 bases and J by 6 bases, with 6 bases of the junction left unmatched. CDR3 sequence reads: CASRTRTSGIEQYF. The CDR3 bases are TGTGCCAGCAGAACCAGGACTAGCGGGATCGAGCAGTACTTC.

The chain uses TRBV28 and TRBJ2-6, with D hard to call. Trimming pared 8 bases from V and 4 bases from J, leaving 9 bases between. There are 13 residues in the CDR3. Per germline, CDR1 MDHEN and CDR2 SYDVKM. The CDR3 DNA follows: TGTGCCAGCCTTTCGGCCGGGGCCAACGTCCTGACTTTC. Amino acids: CASLSAGANVLTF.

The rearrangement links TRBV20-1 to TRBJ2-5; 9 bases fit TRBD1. The germline V gene has CDR1 DFQATT and CDR2 SNEGSKA (reference sequence). The CDR3 has 11 amino acids. DNA for the CDR3: TGCGGGACAGGGCCACAAGAGACCCAGTACTTC. It specifies CGTGPQETQYF.

The chain couples TRBV20-1 to TRBJ2-4; D unclear. TRBJ2-7 matches the DNA end more closely, so the J call is doubtful. The CDR3 runs to 12 residues. Germline-derived CDR1 and CDR2 are DFQATT and SNEGSKA (reference sequence). The CDR3, as DNA: TGCAGTGCTAGGGGCAGCATCTACGAGCAGTACTTC. It codes for CSARGSIYEQYF.

This clonotype was counted only a few times. The chain has TRBV6-4 and TRBJ2-1; possibly TRBD2 for D (6 bases). V lost 0 bases and J lost 0, with 6 bases in between. The V gene's germline CDR1 is MRHNA and CDR2 SNTAGT. CDR3 length: 15 residues. The CDR3 DNA follows: TGTGCCAGCAGTGACTCTAGCGGCTCCTACAATGAGCAGTTCTTC. Translation gives CASSDSSGSYNEQFF.

The chain has TRBV7-2 and TRBJ2-3, with a weak D call TRBD2 (5 bases). CDR3 length: 15 residues. Deletions cut 5 bases from V and 4 bases from J, with 16 bases between. CDR1 SGHTA and CDR2 FQGNSA come from the germline V gene. The CDR3 DNA sequence: TGTGCCAGCAGCCCCTCCAGTACTAGGGCAGATACGCAGTATTTT. Translation: CASSPSSTRADTQYF.

This clonotype was counted a few times. The rearrangement uses TRBV4-1 and TRBJ1-6, with D unresolved. Germline CDR1 is MGHRA and CDR2 is YSYEKL. The CDR3 covers 14 residues. Trimming removed 1 base at V and 10 bases at J, with 11 bases between. CDR3: CASSQVDALSPLHF. The CDR3 region has the DNA TGCGCCAGCAGCCAAGTCGACGCCTTGTCACCCCTCCACTTT.

This clonotype was recorded a few times. V is TRBV12-3 or TRBV12-4 and J is TRBJ2-7, with 10 bases matching TRBD1. The CDR3 has 15 residues. V was clipped by 6 bases and J by 7 bases; unmatched bases: 12. The CDR3 region is CASSRRTGGVREQYF. As DNA, the CDR3 is TGTGCCAGCAGCCGCCGGACAGGGGGAGTCCGGGAGCAGTACTTC.

Only a few counts were recorded for this clonotype. The genes are TRBV7-9 and TRBJ1-2, with TRBD1 identical over 7 bases. The germline CDR1 and CDR2 sequences are SEHNR and FQNEAQ (reference sequence). The length of the CDR3 is 14 residues. Losses at the gene ends were 3 bases for V and 8 bases for J; bases not matched to a gene: 9. As DNA, the CDR3 is TGTGCCAGCAGCTTTGGGACAGTTTTGGCAGGCTACACCTTC. It is translated as CASSFGTVLAGYTF.

The rearrangement links TRBV20-1 to TRBJ2-7; 8 nucleotides align to TRBD1. CDR1 DFQATT and CDR2 SNEGSKA come from the germline V gene (reference sequence). The CDR3 consists of 12 residues. With 6 bases clipped from V and 3 bases from J, the junction kept 4 bases outside the gene matches. The CDR3 loop reads CSAGDRFYEQYF. CDR3 coding DNA: TGCAGTGCCGGGGACAGGTTCTACGAGCAGTACTTC.

The chain uses TRBV21-1 and TRBJ2-6; TRBD1, as called in the table, went unchecked against the DNA. TRBV21-1 is a listed pseudogene. This CDR3 has 19 amino acids. The CDR3 loop reads CASSHLPGHTGPGANVLTF. In DNA, the CDR3 is TGTGCCAGCAGCCACCTCCCGGGACACACCGGACCTGGGGCCAACGTCCTGACTTTC.

This clonotype was observed a handful of times. V gene TRBV27 combines with J gene TRBJ2-5, with D possibly being TRBD1 (6 bases). This CDR3 is built from 15 residues. Germline V lookup: CDR1 MNHEY, CDR2 SMNVEV (reference sequence). V lost 6 bases, J lost 4 bases, and 18 bases lay in between. CDR3 coding DNA: TGTGCCAGCAGCAACAGGGATGGTGTGGTAGAGACCCAGTACTTC. Its protein is CASSNRDGVVETQYF.

The V and J genes are TRBV6-4 and TRBJ2-7; D may be TRBD1 or TRBD2 (5 bases each). Germline CDR1 is MRHNA and CDR2 is SNTAGT. The V end lost 6 bases, the J end lost 5 bases, and 17 bases lay between the germline ends. The CDR3 has 14 amino acids. The CDR3 DNA sequence: TGTGCCAGCAGCAATTACAGGCTCGGGGACGAGCAGTACTTC. It encodes CASSNYRLGDEQYF.

The rearrangement uses TRBV20-1 and TRBJ2-1; 8 nucleotides align to TRBD2. Germline V gives CDR1 DFQATT, CDR2 SNEGSKA (reference sequence). After removal of 0 bases from V and 8 bases from J, the junction contained 9 bases not matched to a gene. This CDR3 contains 15 residues. CDR3 amino acids: CSARDPSGSLYEQFF. The DNA of the CDR3 is TGCAGTGCTAGAGATCCCAGCGGGAGTTTGTATGAGCAGTTCTTC.

The V gene is TRBV20-1, the J gene TRBJ2-1; D is undetermined. V lost 6 bases to trimming and J lost 7 bases, with 13 bases between them. There are 12 residues in the CDR3. Germline CDR1 reads DFQATT; CDR2 reads SNEGSKA (reference sequence). CDR3 region: CSARAVRNEQFF. DNA for the CDR3: TGCAGTGCCCGCGCCGTTCGGAATGAGCAGTTCTTC.

V usage is TRBV3-1 and J usage is TRBJ2-2; D gene uncertain. Germline CDR1 LGHDT, CDR2 YNNKEL (reference sequence). Trimming took 2 bases from V and 0 from J, leaving 10 bases between them. The CDR3 extends over 16 amino acids. DNA of the CDR3: TGTGCCAGCAGCCAATTTTACACCGCGAACACCGGGGAGCTGTTTTTT. The encoded protein is CASSQFYTANTGELFF.

The rearrangement joins TRBV18 to TRBJ1-4; D is possibly TRBD1 (6 bases). This CDR3 contains 13 residues. Germline lookup yields CDR1 KGHSH and CDR2 LQKENI. Trimming took 2 bases from V and 8 from J, leaving 9 bases between them. CDR3 bases: TGTGCCAGCTCACCAACACAGGGAGAAAAACTGTTTTTT. Residues: CASSPTQGEKLFF.